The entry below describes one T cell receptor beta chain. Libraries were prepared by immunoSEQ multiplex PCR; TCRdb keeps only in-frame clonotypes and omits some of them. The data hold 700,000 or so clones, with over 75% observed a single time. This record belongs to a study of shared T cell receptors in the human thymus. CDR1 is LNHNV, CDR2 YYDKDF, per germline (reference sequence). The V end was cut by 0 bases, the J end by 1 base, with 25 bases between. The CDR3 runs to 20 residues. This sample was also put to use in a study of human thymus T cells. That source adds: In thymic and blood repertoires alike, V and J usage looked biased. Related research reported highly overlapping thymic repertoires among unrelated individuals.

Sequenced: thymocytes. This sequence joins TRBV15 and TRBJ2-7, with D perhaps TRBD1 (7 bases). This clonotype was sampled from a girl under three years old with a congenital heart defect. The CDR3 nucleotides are TGTGCCACCAGCAGAGAGTGGGGGGAACGGGTGAACAGGGGATCCTACGAGCAGTACTTC. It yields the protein CATSREWGERVNRGSYEQYF.